Listed below are T cell receptor beta chains from one sample, sequenced in a study of T cells after yellow fever vaccination. Each CDR3 protein is one row after TCRdb ran MiXCR on the 5' RACE reads. In the table there are 620,000 or so distinct CDR3 sequences, 17% of which are singletons. Specimen: PBMCs, collected around 5 days after the first yellow fever vaccination. All receptors come from a man aged 18-30 years who received the YFV17D yellow fever vaccine. Both conserved end residues are part of each CDR3. D genes are given only for firm matches. The size field is filled for only some rows; it gives once, few, many or a size class.

clone size	J gene	V gene	D gene	CDR3 protein	CDR3 DNA
-	TRBJ1-4	TRBV5-1	TRBD1	CASSRLTGATNEKLFF	TGCGCCAGCAGCCGACTTACAGGGGCAACTAATGAAAAACTGTTTTTT
-	TRBJ1-2	TRBV3-1	-	CASSHLAVYGYTF	TGTGCCAGCAGCCATCTGGCCGTCTATGGCTACACCTTC
-	TRBJ2-2	TRBV6-1	-	CAASRPTGELFF	TGTGCCGCCAGTCGTCCCACCGGGGAGCTGTTTTTT
few	TRBJ2-2	TRBV24-1	TRBD2	CATSDVSGGTTGELFF	TGTGCCACCAGTGATGTTAGCGGGGGGACCACCGGGGAGCTGTTTTTT
many	TRBJ2-5	TRBV18	-	CASSPMAVVETQYF	TGTGCCAGCTCACCAATGGCAGTAGTAGAGACCCAGTACTTC
few	TRBJ1-5	TRBV3-1	-	CASSQGSQPQHF	TGTGCCAGCAGCCAAGGAAGCCAGCCCCAGCATTTT
many	TRBJ1-2	TRBV4-1	-	CASSQVIPGDGGYTF	TGCGCCAGCAGCCAAGTCATTCCGGGGGACGGTGGCTACACCTTC
few	TRBJ2-5	TRBV7-2	TRBD2	CASSSQAVGAGLETQYF	TGTGCCAGCAGCTCCCAAGCGGTTGGAGCGGGGTTAGAGACCCAGTACTTC
-	TRBJ2-4	TRBV6-1	-	CASSQGGGIIAKNIQYF	TGTGCCAGCAGCCAGGGTGGGGGGATAATAGCCAAAAACATTCAGTACTTC
few	TRBJ2-1	TRBV18	TRBD2	CASSPPKGGNNEQFF	TGTGCCAGCTCACCGCCTAAGGGAGGGAACAATGAGCAGTTCTTC
few	TRBJ2-2	TRBV7-3	-	CASSFTVNTGELFF	TGTGCCAGCAGCTTTACAGTAAACACCGGGGAGCTGTTTTTT
-	TRBJ2-5	TRBV5-6	-	CASSLRGIGETQYF	TGTGCCAGCAGCTTGCGTGGGATAGGAGAGACCCAGTACTTC
few	TRBJ1-1	TRBV28	-	CAASTGNTEAFF	TGTGCCGCCTCGACAGGGAACACTGAAGCTTTCTTT
-	TRBJ2-3	TRBV6-2/TRBV6-3	-	CASSYGGGSTDTQYF	TGTGCCAGCAGTTATGGAGGGGGCAGCACAGATACGCAGTATTTT
-	TRBJ1-2	TRBV5-6	-	CASSFKKAPYTF	TGTGCCAGCAGCTTTAAGAAGGCTCCATACACCTTC
-	TRBJ2-6	TRBV28	-	CASSLVRVLLSGANVLTF	TGTGCCAGCAGTTTAGTCAGGGTCCTCCTTTCTGGGGCCAACGTCCTGACTTTC
few	TRBJ2-1	TRBV20-1	-	CSARFLEGGAYNEQFF	TGCAGTGCTAGATTTCTGGAGGGGGGGGCCTACAATGAGCAGTTCTTC
-	TRBJ2-5	TRBV5-4	-	CASSLYRGGQETQYF	TGTGCCAGCAGCTTGTATAGGGGCGGTCAAGAGACCCAGTACTTC